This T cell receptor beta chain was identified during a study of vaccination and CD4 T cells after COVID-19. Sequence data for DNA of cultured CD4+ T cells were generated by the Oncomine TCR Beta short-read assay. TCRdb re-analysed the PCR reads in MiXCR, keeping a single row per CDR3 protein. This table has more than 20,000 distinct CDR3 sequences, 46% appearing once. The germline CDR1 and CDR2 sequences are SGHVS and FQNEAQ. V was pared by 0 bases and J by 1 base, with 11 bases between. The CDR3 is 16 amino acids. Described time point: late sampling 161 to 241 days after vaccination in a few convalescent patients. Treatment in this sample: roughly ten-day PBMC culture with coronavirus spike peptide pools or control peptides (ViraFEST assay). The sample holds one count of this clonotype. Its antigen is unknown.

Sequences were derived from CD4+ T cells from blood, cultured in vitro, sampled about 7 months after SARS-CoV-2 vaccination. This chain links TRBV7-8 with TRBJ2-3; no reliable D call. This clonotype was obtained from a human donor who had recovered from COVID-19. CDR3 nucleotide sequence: TGTGCCAGCAGCTTAGCGAGTTCGGGCGGCACAGATACGCAGTATTTT. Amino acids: CASSLASSGGTDTQYF. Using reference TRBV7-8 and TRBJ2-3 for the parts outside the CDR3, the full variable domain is GAGVSQSPRYKVAKRGQDVALRCDPISGHVSLFWYQQALGQGPEFLTYFQNEAQLDKSGLPSDRFFAERPEGSVSTLKIQRTQQEDSAVYLCASSLASSGGTDTQYFGPGTRLTVL.